This T cell receptor (beta chain) was captured by sequencing in a study of blood T cell repertoires in COVID-19. Looking at the study overall: Samples representing acute and convalescent COVID-19 were sourced from the United States, Italy and Spain.

CDR3 length: 15 amino acids. CDR1 and CDR2 (germline): SGHTA, FQGNSA. The trim removed 4 bases at V and 4 bases at J, leaving 8 bases unmatched. Participants were aged roughly 18 to 89 years from roughly 26 US areas. Which cohort a participant joined came from the clinical history participants gave. Sequenced by immunoSEQ multiplex PCR; TCRdb stores in-frame clones only, minus some. The sample has 250,000 to 350,000 clones; about 85% are singletons. The chain uses TRBV7-2 and TRBJ1-2; TRBD1 agrees at 8 bases. Sequencing was carried out using PBMCs or T cells enriched from blood (not recorded which). This TCR was recovered from a woman in her 50s who had recovered from COVID-19. The DNA for the CDR3 is TGTGCCAGCAGCTCCCACCCGGGACAGGTCTATGGCTACACCTTC. This encodes CASSSHPGQVYGYTF.